This T cell receptor (beta chain) was sequenced for a study of blood T cell repertoires in COVID-19. Per germline, CDR1 LNHNV and CDR2 YYDKDF (reference sequence). The CDR3 has 16 residues. Trimming removed 3 bases at V and 0 bases at J, with 12 bases between. Some clones are missing from TCRdb's copy, which holds only in-frame ones; the method was immunoSEQ multiplex PCR. The sample yields roughly 230,000 clones, nearly 90% seen once. The Seattle patients, enrolled during active infection, were followed longitudinally. The sample consisted of peripheral blood. The clonotype was recovered from a woman aged 60-75 years with COVID-19, enrolled during active disease. The chain couples TRBV15 to TRBJ1-3; maybe TRBD1 (6 bases). The CDR3 sequence is CATSRSPDSSGNTIYF. The CDR3 nucleotides read TGTGCCACCAGCAGGTCACCGGACAGCTCTGGAAACACCATATATTTT.